The entry below describes one TCR beta chain. Per the germline V gene, CDR1 is SGHTA and CDR2 is FQGNSA. CDR3 size: 16 residues. V shed 6 bases and J 8 bases; nucleotides not matched to a gene: 15. TCRdb re-called the 5' RACE reads with MiXCR, one entry per CDR3 protein. The sample has around 400,000 distinct CDR3 sequences, roughly 26% seen once. This sample is drawn from a study of T-cell memory formation after mild COVID-19. The wider study: Across donors, TCR clusters were largely donor specific.

The TCR comes from an adult woman who had mild COVID-19 (a few samples of this study predate the infection). Cell type and time point are not known. What was sequenced was PBMCs or a T cell subset sorted from them (not recorded which). This chain connects TRBV7-2 to TRBJ2-3, with TRBD2 matching over 9 bases. CDR3 loop: CASSSGGGVFQGTQYF. The CDR3 DNA follows: TGTGCCAGCAGTTCCGGCGGGGGGGTCTTTCAGGGTACGCAGTATTTT.